This is a list of T cell receptor beta chains from one sample in a study of cytomegalovirus exposure and HLA in healthy donors. Sequencing used immunoSEQ multiplex PCR; TCRdb keeps in-frame clones, though not all of them. This sample has about 170,000 clones, with 85% found just once. Sequencing input: PBMCs. The origin of the receptors is a man aged 25-40 years in good health and CMV-seropositive. Both conserved end residues are part of each CDR3. A D gene is named only where the DNA matches it firmly. Not every row has a clone size; where given, it reads once, few, many or a size class.

abundance	v_gene	d_gene	j_gene	CDR3nt	CDR3aa
NA	TRBV2	NA	TRBJ2-2	TGTGCCAGCAGTGGCAGGGCGAACACCGGGGAGCTGTTTTTT	CASSGRANTGELFF
NA	TRBV6-5	NA	TRBJ2-3	TGTGCCAGCAGGGATAGCGGAGGGGATACGCAGTATTTT	CASRDSGGDTQYF
few	TRBV4-3	TRBD1	TRBJ1-2	TGCGCCAGCAGCCAAAGTCTGACAGGGGGCCACACCTTC	CASSQSLTGGHTF
once	TRBV27	TRBD2	TRBJ2-7	TGTGCCAGCAGTTCGGGACTAGCTCTCTACGAGCAGTACTTC	CASSSGLALYEQYF
NA	TRBV10-1	NA	TRBJ1-5	TGCGCCAGCAGAGGAGCCGGAGACCGCAATCAGCCCCAGCATTTT	CASRGAGDRNQPQHF
NA	TRBV4-3	TRBD1	TRBJ1-2	TGCGCCAGCAGCCAAAAGACAGGGTACGGCTATGGCTACACCTTC	CASSQKTGYGYGYTF
NA	TRBV7-9	TRBD2	TRBJ2-1	TGTGCCAGCTCCGGACTAGCGGGAGACCAAAGTCTCGGTGAGCAGTTCTTC	CASSGLAGDQSLGEQFF
NA	TRBV5-4	NA	TRBJ2-7	TGTGCCAGCAGCTCCTCCTCCTACGAGCAGTACTTC	CASSSSSYEQYF
NA	TRBV18	NA	TRBJ2-7	TGTGCCAGCTCAACCGCGACAGGCGGCATGGGCGAGCAGTACTTC	CASSTATGGMGEQYF
few	TRBV6-1	NA	TRBJ2-1	TGTGCCAGCAGTGAAGAAGTCCGTAACCGGGGGCAGTTCTTC	CASSEEVRNRGQFF